The 23 T cell receptor beta chains listed next were all sequenced from one sample in a study of T cells in localized non-small cell lung cancer. Method: immunoSEQ multiplex PCR; TCRdb's copy keeps in-frame clones and lacks some. The table records 70,000 to 100,000 clones, about 84% of them present only once. This sample comprised peripheral blood, obtained before any cancer treatment. The receptors shown here come from a female donor older than 55 with stage I lung adenocarcinoma.

The chain links TRBV14 to TRBJ1-1; a possible D gene is TRBD1 (5 bases). V lost 6 bases to trimming and J lost 4 bases, with 12 bases between them. The length of the CDR3 is 13 residues. Germline CDR1 is SGHDN and CDR2 is FVKESK. The CDR3 is CASSVQGSTEAFF. The CDR3 region has the DNA TGTGCCAGCAGTGTGCAGGGTAGCACTGAAGCTTTCTTT.

The V call is TRBV5-6, the J call TRBJ2-3, with D tentatively TRBD2 (5 bases). This CDR3 comprises 17 residues. CDR1 is SGHDT and CDR2 is YYEEEE in the germline V gene. V dropped 2 bases and J dropped 3 bases, with 19 bases sitting between them. CDR3 DNA sequence: TGTGCCAGCAGCTTCGTAGACTACCCCTCGAGGACAGATACGCAGTATTTT. Protein sequence: CASSFVDYPSRTDTQYF. Filled out from reference TRBV5-6 and TRBJ2-3, the complete variable domain reads DAGVTQSPTHLIKTRGQQVTLRCSPKSGHDTVSWYQQALGQGPQFIFQYYEEEERQRGNFPDRFSGHQFPNYSSELNVNALLLGDSALYLCASSFVDYPSRTDTQYFGPGTRLTVL.

The chain combines TRBV6-5 with TRBJ2-7, with D maybe TRBD1 (6 bases). With 2 bases removed from V and 7 bases from J, the gap between germline ends came to 21 bases. This CDR3 is built from 16 residues. CDR1 is MNHEY, CDR2 SVGAGI, per germline. The DNA for the CDR3 is TGTGCCAGCAGTTACGGGGGCGGATCCTCCGGGTGGGAGCAGTACTTC. The encoded protein is CASSYGGGSSGWEQYF.

This chain joins TRBV7-2 and TRBJ1-5, with D possibly matching TRBD1 (6 bases). Germline loops: CDR1 SGHTA, CDR2 FQGNSA. The CDR3 spans 15 residues. The V and J ends lost 2 bases and 4 bases respectively, with 12 bases between them. The CDR3 sequence is CASSLRGHPNQPQHF. DNA of the CDR3: TGTGCCAGCAGCTTAAGGGGACACCCTAATCAGCCCCAGCATTTT.

This chain connects TRBV5-4 to TRBJ2-1; 9 bases are a match to TRBD1. CDR3 length: 11 residues. V lost 5 bases and J lost 14; bases outside the gene matches: 5. The germline CDR1 and CDR2 sequences are SGHNT and YYREEE (reference sequence). The CDR3 DNA is TGTGCCAGCAGTCGGGACAGGGAAGAGTTCTTC. The encoded protein is CASSRDREEFF.

The rearrangement uses TRBV13 and TRBJ2-3, with TRBD2 matching 14 bases. CDR3 length: 19 amino acids. Per the germline V gene, CDR1 is PRHDT and CDR2 is FYEKMQ (reference sequence). After removal of 5 bases from V and 3 bases from J, the junction contained 13 bases not matched to a gene. The CDR3 is CASSNTGLAGDPPTDTQYF. CDR3 coding DNA: TGTGCCAGCAGCAATACGGGACTAGCGGGAGATCCCCCTACAGATACGCAGTATTTT.

The CDR3 is CASSLALTGRQETQYF. The DNA for the CDR3 is TGTGCCAGCAGCTTAGCGCTTACAGGCCGCCAAGAGACCCAGTACTTC. The V and J genes are TRBV7-8 and TRBJ2-5; a possible D gene is TRBD1 (5 bases). The length of the CDR3 is 16 residues. The V gene's germline CDR1 is SGHVS and CDR2 FQNEAQ. Trimming took off 0 bases at V and 1 base at J, with 12 bases between the two ends. Complete variable domain (other parts from reference TRBV7-8 and TRBJ2-5): GAGVSQSPRYKVAKRGQDVALRCDPISGHVSLFWYQQALGQGPEFLTYFQNEAQLDKSGLPSDRFFAERPEGSVSTLKIQRTQQEDSAVYLCASSLALTGRQETQYFGPGTRLLVL.

This chain uses TRBV7-9 with TRBJ2-1; D not resolved. The ends were cut back, 1 base at V and 2 bases at J, with 15 bases in the middle. The CDR3 extends over 17 amino acids. Germline-derived CDR1 and CDR2 are SEHNR and FQNEAQ (reference sequence). The CDR3 sequence is CASSLEGLYPPYNEQFF. DNA for the CDR3: TGTGCCAGCAGCTTAGAGGGCCTTTATCCTCCCTACAATGAGCAGTTCTTC.

The chain combines TRBV30 with TRBJ2-5, with D perhaps TRBD2 (5 bases). The V and J ends lost 0 bases and 7 bases respectively, with 9 bases between them. CDR3 size: 12 residues. Germline loops: CDR1 GTSNPN, CDR2 SVGIG (reference sequence). This chain's CDR3 is CAWSVQAGTQYF. The DNA for the CDR3 is TGTGCCTGGAGTGTCCAGGCGGGGACCCAGTACTTC.

A single count supports this clone. The V call is TRBV6-5, the J call TRBJ2-7; 9 bases map to TRBD1. The CDR3 contains 14 residues. With 5 bases clipped from V and 3 bases from J, the junction kept 5 bases outside the gene matches. From germline, CDR1 is MNHEY and CDR2 SVGAGI. The CDR3 region is CASSPTGGSYEQYF. The DNA of the CDR3 is TGTGCCAGCAGTCCCACAGGGGGCAGCTACGAGCAGTACTTC.

The CDR3 DNA reads TGTGCCAGCAGTTTTACAGGGGGCAGGACTAATGAAAAACTGTTTTTT. The encoded protein is CASSFTGGRTNEKLFF. The J gene is TRBJ1-4, the V gene TRBV27; TRBD1 matches at 9 bases. Trimming removed 3 bases from V and 2 bases from J; junction bases left unmatched: 4. The CDR3 sequence is 16 residues long. The germline CDR1 and CDR2 sequences are MNHEY and SMNVEV (reference sequence).

The chain couples TRBV5-1 to TRBJ1-3, with 8 bases that match TRBD1. This CDR3 has 17 residues. Germline CDR1 and CDR2: SGHRS and YFSETQ. V was pared by 4 bases and J by 1 base, with 10 bases of the junction left unmatched. CDR3 loop: CASSAAGGRTSGNTIYF. CDR3 DNA: TGCGCCAGCAGCGCAGCAGGGGGCCGCACTTCTGGAAACACCATATATTTT.

This chain links TRBV6-5 with TRBJ1-5, with 10 bases fitting TRBD1. Germline loops: CDR1 MNHEY, CDR2 SVGAGI. The V and J ends lost 6 bases and 3 bases, in that order; junction bases with no gene match: 2. CDR3 size: 14 residues. The CDR3 DNA sequence: TGTGCCAGCAGGGACAGGGGGTACAATCAGCCCCAGCATTTT. It yields the protein CASRDRGYNQPQHF.

The V gene is TRBV27, the J gene TRBJ1-1, with TRBD1 matching over 7 bases. There are 14 residues in the CDR3. Germline CDR1 is MNHEY and CDR2 is SMNVEV (reference sequence). The V segment lost 6 bases and the J segment 1 base; nucleotides outside the gene matches: 5. DNA for the CDR3: TGTGCCAGCAGGCTGACAGGGACGAACACTGAAGCTTTCTTT. Protein product: CASRLTGTNTEAFF.

This clone was detected only a few times. The rearrangement joins TRBV9 to TRBJ1-6, with 7 bases lining up with TRBD1. The CDR3 is 15 amino acids. After removal of 7 bases from V and 4 bases from J, the junction contained 8 bases not matched to a gene. In germline, CDR1 is SGDLS, CDR2 YYNGEE. The CDR3 coding sequence is TGTGCCAGCTCCACTTCGGGACAGTATAATTCACCCCTCCACTTT. This gives the protein CASSTSGQYNSPLHF.

The chain joins TRBV27 to TRBJ2-3, with TRBD2 matching 9 bases. This CDR3 contains 16 residues. Germline-derived CDR1 and CDR2 are MNHEY and SMNVEV (reference sequence). V lost 2 bases and J lost 4; bases outside the gene matches: 7. CDR3 sequence: CASSLRRGGLADTQYF. The CDR3 DNA reads as TGTGCCAGCAGTTTACGGCGGGGGGGCCTGGCAGATACGCAGTATTTT.

This sequence joins TRBV5-4 and TRBJ1-4; no reliable D call. CDR3 length: 13 amino acids. From germline, CDR1 is SGHNT and CDR2 YYREEE (reference sequence). Trimming removed 3 bases from V and 5 bases from J, with 8 bases in between. This CDR3 reads CASSSERNEKLFF. CDR3 DNA: TGTGCCAGCAGCTCGGAACGGAATGAAAAACTGTTTTTT.

The rearrangement links TRBV6-5 to TRBJ1-1; D not certain. CDR1 and CDR2 (germline): MNHEY, SVGAGI. Trimming removed 4 bases from V and 10 bases from J, with 10 bases in between. This CDR3 is 11 amino acids long. The CDR3 here is CASSSIIGAFF. DNA of the CDR3: TGTGCCAGCAGTTCCATCATTGGAGCTTTCTTT.

The genes are TRBV7-8 and TRBJ2-1, with 9 bases identical to TRBD1. The V segment lost 5 bases and the J segment 8 bases; nucleotides outside the gene matches: 4. Germline assignment: CDR1 SGHVS and CDR2 FQNEAQ. This CDR3 contains 13 residues. The CDR3 loop is CASSQWTGDEQFF. Written as DNA, the CDR3 is TGTGCCAGCAGCCAATGGACAGGGGATGAGCAGTTCTTC.

The rearrangement links TRBV11-1 to TRBJ1-1; 7 bases map to TRBD1. CDR1 is SGHAT and CDR2 is FQDESV in the germline V gene (reference sequence). CDR3 size: 15 residues. V was clipped by 5 bases and J by 2 bases; unmatched bases: 8. The CDR3 sequence: CASSRQTGSNTEAFF. Here the CDR3 DNA reads TGTGCCAGCAGCCGCCAGACAGGGAGCAACACTGAAGCTTTCTTT.

The V and J genes are TRBV23-1 and TRBJ2-1; 10 positions agree with TRBD1. TRBV23-1 is treated as an ORF (open reading frame) with a function not yet certain. The CDR3 consists of 17 residues. J was trimmed by 0 bases and V by 3 bases; bases with no gene match: 5. This CDR3 is CASSHLGQGSSYNEQFF. CDR3 in DNA: TGCGCCAGCAGTCACCTGGGACAGGGGTCCTCCTACAATGAGCAGTTCTTC.

The chain joins TRBV6-5 to TRBJ2-3; TRBD2 matches 8 bases. The CDR3 is made up of 14 amino acids. Trimming at V came to 6 bases and at J to 6 bases, leaving 8 bases not matched to a gene. Germline V CDR1 and CDR2: MNHEY, SVGAGI. CDR3 in amino acids: CASRGTRGSDTQYF. The CDR3 nucleotides are TGTGCCAGCAGAGGGACTAGAGGTTCGGATACGCAGTATTTT.

The chain is built from TRBV10-3 and TRBJ1-1, with D possibly being TRBD1 (5 bases). V was shortened by 6 bases and J by 3 bases, with 14 bases between the two germline ends. From germline, CDR1 is ENHRY and CDR2 SYGVKD. The CDR3 runs 14 residues. The CDR3 sequence is CAIRLAGSDTEAFF. Written as DNA, the CDR3 is TGTGCCATCAGGCTGGCAGGGAGCGACACTGAAGCTTTCTTT.